This T cell receptor beta chain is from a study of blood T cell repertoires in COVID-19. Whole-study context: Samples taken during acute and convalescent COVID-19 were collected in the United States, Italy and Spain. Sources were T cells, B-cell-depleted T cells, or PBMCs; the material itself was cDNA or gDNA.

Sequencing used immunoSEQ multiplex PCR; TCRdb keeps in-frame clones, though not all of them. Of 100,000 or so clones listed, about 77% are singletons. The CDR3 is made up of 15 amino acids. V lost 4 bases and J lost 10; bases outside the gene matches: 7. Germline V gives CDR1 LGHDT, CDR2 YNNKEL (reference sequence). This TCR came from a woman aged 70-85 years with acute or convalescent COVID-19. The chain has TRBV3-1 (or the pseudogene TRBV3-2) and TRBJ2-1; the match to TRBD2 covers 13 bases. Material: peripheral blood. Written as DNA, the CDR3 is TGTGCCAGCAGCCCACTAGCGGGGGGGCCGGGCGAGCAGTTCTTC. Protein product: CASSPLAGGPGEQFF.